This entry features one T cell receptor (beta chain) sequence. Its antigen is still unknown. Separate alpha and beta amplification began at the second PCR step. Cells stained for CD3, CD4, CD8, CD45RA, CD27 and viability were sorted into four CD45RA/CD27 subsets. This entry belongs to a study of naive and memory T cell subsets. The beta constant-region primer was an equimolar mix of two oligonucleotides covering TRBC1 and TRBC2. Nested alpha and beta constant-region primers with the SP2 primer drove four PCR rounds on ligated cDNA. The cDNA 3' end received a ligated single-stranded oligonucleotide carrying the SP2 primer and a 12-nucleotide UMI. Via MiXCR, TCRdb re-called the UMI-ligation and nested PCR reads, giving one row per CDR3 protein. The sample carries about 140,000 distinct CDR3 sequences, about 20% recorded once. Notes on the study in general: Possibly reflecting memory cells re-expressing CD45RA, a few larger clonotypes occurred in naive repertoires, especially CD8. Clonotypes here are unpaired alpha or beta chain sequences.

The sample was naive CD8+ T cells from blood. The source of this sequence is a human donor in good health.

CDR3 nucleotide sequence: TGTGCCAGCAGTTCATCCGGGACAGCGAACACTGAAGCTTTCTTT. The encoded protein is CASSSSGTANTEAFF. This sequence joins TRBV27 and TRBJ1-1; the match to TRBD1 covers 7 bases. J lost 1 base, V lost 4 bases, and 6 bases had no gene match. The CDR3 is made up of 15 amino acids. Per the germline V gene, CDR1 is MNHEY and CDR2 is SMNVEV (reference sequence).